The 15 T cell receptor beta chains below were found in one sample sequenced in a study of T-cell reconstitution after alpha-beta-depleted transplantation in children (dated by TCRdb to about 2016). The library came from PCR. Sequenced using an Illumina HiSeq 2500. Molecular barcoding was employed in the preparation of TCR libraries, with unique molecular identifiers being used to normalize TCRbeta repertoire quantification. In TCRdb, the public reads were trimmed at Q25 with fastp and aligned with MiXCR, with productive beta chains retained. Rows with a matching CDR3 protein are joined into one entry that keeps the most common DNA and genes. This sample lists approximately 400,000 distinct CDR3 sequences; 11% were detected once. Of the sample, 4.5% to 6% falls within the top ten clones. The sample in question was PBMCs from the stem cell graft donor, obtained from the stem cell graft. All receptors derive from a human donor who donated a stem cell graft to a child with acute myeloid leukemia.

CDR3 in amino acids: CASSVGGPGVGELFF. For the CDR3, the DNA is TGTGCCAGCAGCGTGGGGGGGCCTGGGGTCGGGGAGCTGTTTTTT. J is TRBJ2-2 and V is TRBV9; possibly TRBD2 for D (7 bases). V was clipped by 2 bases and J by 7 bases, with 15 bases between them. This CDR3 is 15 amino acids long. Looked up from germline, CDR1 is SGDLS and CDR2 is YYNGEE. The complete variable domain, with remaining parts taken from reference TRBV9 and TRBJ2-2, reads DSGVTQTPKHLITATGQRVTLRCSPRSGDLSVYWYQQSLDQGLQFLIQYYNGEERAKGNILERFSAQQFPDLHSELNLSSLELGDSALYFCASSVGGPGVGELFFGEGSRLTVL.

In its sample, this clonotype was seen a few times. The J gene is TRBJ1-1, the V gene TRBV9, with no clear D. The CDR3 loop spans 13 amino acids. V was trimmed by 4 bases and J by 3 bases, leaving 10 bases between them. Germline values: CDR1 SGDLS, CDR2 YYNGEE. CDR3 in amino acids: CASSPRRDTEAFF. The CDR3, as DNA: TGTGCCAGCAGCCCACGGAGGGACACTGAAGCTTTCTTT.

This clonotype was observed a handful of times. The chain couples TRBV4-2 to TRBJ2-3; 15 bases align to TRBD2. Germline assignment: CDR1 LGHNA and CDR2 YNFKEQ. The ends lost 6 bases at V and 5 bases at J; junction bases unmatched: 6. The length of the CDR3 is 16 residues. The CDR3 reads CASRFGLAGGKDTQYF. DNA of the CDR3: TGTGCCAGCAGGTTCGGACTAGCGGGGGGGAAAGATACGCAGTATTTT.

Only a few counts were recorded for this clonotype. The chain links TRBV27 to TRBJ2-7; D is ambiguous. The CDR3 covers 13 residues. Trimming stripped 5 bases from V and 2 bases from J, with 10 bases between. Germline assignment: CDR1 MNHEY and CDR2 SMNVEV (reference sequence). The CDR3: CASSKVGAYEQYF. CDR3 DNA sequence: TGTGCCAGCAGTAAGGTTGGGGCCTACGAGCAGTACTTC.

The CDR3, as DNA: TGTGCCAGCAGTGAGGGACAGGGGAATCGGGGCTACACCTTC. It codes for CASSEGQGNRGYTF. The J gene is TRBJ1-2, the V gene TRBV6-1, with 10 bases matching TRBD1. Germline V gene lookup returns CDR1 MNHNS and CDR2 SASEGT. The CDR3 has 14 amino acids. V was clipped by 3 bases and J by 8 bases; unmatched bases: 6.

In this sample, this clonotype turned up many times. The DNA for the CDR3 is TGCAGCGTTGTGGGGACAGATAGCAATCAGCCCCAGCATTTT. Translated, it gives CSVVGTDSNQPQHF. This chain joins TRBV29-1 and TRBJ1-5; 7 positions agree with TRBD1. Unmatched junction bases numbered 3, after V lost 4 bases and J lost 0 bases. Germline CDR1 is SQVTM and CDR2 is ANQGSEA. This CDR3 has 14 amino acids.

CDR3 sequence (DNA): TGTGCCAGCAGTTCCACGGACTACCCGACCTACAATGAGCAGTTCTTC. Translated: CASSSTDYPTYNEQFF. The V gene is TRBV6-5, the J gene TRBJ2-1, with D possibly matching TRBD2 (6 bases). This CDR3 contains 16 residues. The V gene lost 4 bases and the J gene lost 2 bases, with 15 bases spanning the gap. Germline values: CDR1 MNHEY, CDR2 SVGAGI.

In this sample, this clonotype turned up many times. The chain combines TRBV5-1 with TRBJ1-1; D possibly corresponds to TRBD1 (6 bases). Trimming took 1 base from V and 3 from J, leaving 10 bases between them. The CDR3 sequence is 14 residues long. Germline V gives CDR1 SGHRS, CDR2 YFSETQ. CDR3 nucleotide sequence: TGCGCCAGCAGCTTGAGGGGGGCGGACACTGAAGCTTTCTTT. Its protein is CASSLRGADTEAFF.

This clonotype was counted a single time. A much larger clone differs from this one at a single base, so this may be a read error. V and J are TRBV29-1 and TRBJ2-2; D is tentatively TRBD1 or TRBD2 (5 bases each). From germline, CDR1 is SQVTM and CDR2 ANQGSEA. This CDR3 contains 13 residues. In DNA form, the CDR3 reads TGCAGCGTTGTGAAAATGGACACCGGGGTGCTGTTTTTT. Its translation is CSVVKMDTGVLFF.

On this clonotype: A junction end diverges from the germline sequence, so it may reflect a read error. J is TRBJ1-3 and V is TRBV5-1; no definite D call. Germline V CDR1 and CDR2: SGHRS, YFSETQ. This CDR3 is built from 15 residues. This CDR3 is CASSLVGSRGNTLYF. In DNA, the CDR3 is TGCGCCAGCAGCTTGGTCGGGAGTCGTGGAAACACCCTATATTTT.

This clonotype has more than one count but fewer than ten. The rearrangement uses TRBV6-1 and TRBJ2-3; the D gene is possibly TRBD2 (5 bases). The CDR3 length is 13 residues. The V gene lost 9 bases and the J gene lost 3 bases, with 13 bases spanning the gap. Germline values: CDR1 MNHNS, CDR2 SASEGT. The CDR3 spells CASVSRGTDTQYF. The CDR3 DNA sequence: TGTGCCAGTGTCTCCCGGGGTACAGATACGCAGTATTTT.

The chain couples TRBV19 to TRBJ2-1; TRBD1 matches 8 bases. With 5 bases clipped from V and 9 bases from J, the junction kept 9 bases outside the gene matches. From germline, CDR1 is LNHDA and CDR2 SQIVND (reference sequence). CDR3 length: 14 residues. CDR3 region: CASSGGQGWSEQFF. CDR3 DNA: TGTGCCAGTAGTGGTGGACAGGGATGGAGTGAGCAGTTCTTC.

This clonotype has more than one count but fewer than ten. This chain links TRBV9 with TRBJ1-6; tentatively, D is TRBD1 (5 bases). CDR1 is SGDLS and CDR2 is YYNGEE in the germline V gene. V was trimmed by 4 bases and J by 10 bases, leaving 15 bases between them. The CDR3 sequence is 14 residues long. The CDR3 coding sequence is TGTGCCAGCAGCTCAGGGAGGGCCCGGTCACCCCTCCACTTT. Its translation: CASSSGRARSPLHF.

V and J are TRBV9 and TRBJ2-5; TRBD2 aligns across 10 bases. Germline CDR1 SGDLS, CDR2 YYNGEE. CDR3 length: 15 residues. V was pared by 3 bases and J by 2 bases, with 4 bases of the junction left unmatched. The CDR3 region has the DNA TGTGCCAGCAGCGACCGGACTAGCGGACAAGAGACCCAGTACTTC. This translates into CASSDRTSGQETQYF.

The chain's CDR3 is CASSQATSYSITDTQYF. CDR3 DNA: TGCGCCAGCAGCCAAGCGACGTCTTACTCAATCACAGATACGCAGTATTTT. This rearrangement joins TRBV4-3 to TRBJ2-3; D gene unclear. The V end was cut by 1 base, the J end by 2 bases, with 16 bases between. Germline CDR1 LGHNA, CDR2 YSLEER. This CDR3 spans 17 amino acids.